Reported below is one T cell receptor (beta chain). Method: immunoSEQ multiplex PCR; TCRdb's copy keeps in-frame clones and lacks some. The profile shows around 62,000 clones, 70% to 90% of them singletons. Per germline, CDR1 MGHDK and CDR2 SYGVNS. The CDR3 runs 16 residues. The V segment lost 3 bases and the J segment 3 bases; nucleotides outside the gene matches: 7. This sample stems from a study of T cell changes during pregnancy in multiple sclerosis. The sequencing here drew on peripheral blood, taken in the first trimester of pregnancy. The chain combines TRBV25-1 with TRBJ1-5; TRBD1 matches at 8 bases. This receptor was identified in a female donor with multiple sclerosis, enrolled in a pregnancy study. The CDR3 DNA sequence: TGTGCCAGCAGTGAGGGACAGGCATTACCCAATCAGCCCCAGCATTTT. Translation: CASSEGQALPNQPQHF.